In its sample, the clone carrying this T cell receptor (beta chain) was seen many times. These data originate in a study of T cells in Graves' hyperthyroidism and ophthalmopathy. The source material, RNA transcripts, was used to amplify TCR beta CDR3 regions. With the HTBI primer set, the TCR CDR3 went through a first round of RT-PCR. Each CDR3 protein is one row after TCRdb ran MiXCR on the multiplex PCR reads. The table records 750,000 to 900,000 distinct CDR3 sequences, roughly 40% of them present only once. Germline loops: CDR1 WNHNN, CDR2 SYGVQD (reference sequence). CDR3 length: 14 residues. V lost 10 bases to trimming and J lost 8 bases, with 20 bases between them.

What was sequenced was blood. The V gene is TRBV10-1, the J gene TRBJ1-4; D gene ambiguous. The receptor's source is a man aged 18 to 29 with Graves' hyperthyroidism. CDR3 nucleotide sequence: TGCGCCATCTCTCCACTTGGCCCAAGCGAAAAACTGTTTTTT. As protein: CAISPLGPSEKLFF.